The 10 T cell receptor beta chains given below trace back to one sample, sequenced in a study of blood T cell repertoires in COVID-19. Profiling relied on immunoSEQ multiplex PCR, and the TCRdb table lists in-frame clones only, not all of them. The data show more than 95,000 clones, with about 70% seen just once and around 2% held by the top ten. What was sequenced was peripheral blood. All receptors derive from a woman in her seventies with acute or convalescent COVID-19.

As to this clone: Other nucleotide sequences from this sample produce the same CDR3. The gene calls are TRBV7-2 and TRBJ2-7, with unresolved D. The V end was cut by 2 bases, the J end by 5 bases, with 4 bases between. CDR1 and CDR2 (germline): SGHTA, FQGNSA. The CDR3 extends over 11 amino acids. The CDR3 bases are TGTGCCAGCAGCTTATTAGACGAGCAGTACTTC. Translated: CASSLLDEQYF.

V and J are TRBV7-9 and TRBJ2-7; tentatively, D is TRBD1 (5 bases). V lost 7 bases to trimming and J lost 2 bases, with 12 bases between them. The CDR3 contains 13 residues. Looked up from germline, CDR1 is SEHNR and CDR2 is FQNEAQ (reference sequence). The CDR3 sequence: CASTPRAAYEQYF. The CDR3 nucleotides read TGTGCCAGCACCCCCAGGGCAGCCTACGAGCAGTACTTC.

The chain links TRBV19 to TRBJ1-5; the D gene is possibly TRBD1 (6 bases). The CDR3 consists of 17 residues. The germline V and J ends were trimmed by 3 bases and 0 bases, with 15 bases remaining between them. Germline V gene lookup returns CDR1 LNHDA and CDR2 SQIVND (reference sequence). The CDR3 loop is CASSIGSQGFSNQPQHF. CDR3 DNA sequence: TGTGCCAGTAGTATCGGCTCACAGGGATTTAGCAATCAGCCCCAGCATTTT.

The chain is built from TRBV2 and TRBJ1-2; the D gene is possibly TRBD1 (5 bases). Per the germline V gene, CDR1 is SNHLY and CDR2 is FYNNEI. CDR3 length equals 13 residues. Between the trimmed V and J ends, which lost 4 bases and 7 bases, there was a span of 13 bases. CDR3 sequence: CASSGEGRSGYTF. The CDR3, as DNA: TGTGCCAGCAGTGGGGAGGGGAGGAGTGGCTACACCTTC. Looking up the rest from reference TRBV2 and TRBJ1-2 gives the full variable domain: EPEVTQTPSHQVTQMGQEVILRCVPISNHLYFYWYRQILGQKVEFLVSFYNNEISEKSEIFDDQFSVERPDGSNFTLKIRSTKLEDSAMYFCASSGEGRSGYTFGSGTRLTVV.

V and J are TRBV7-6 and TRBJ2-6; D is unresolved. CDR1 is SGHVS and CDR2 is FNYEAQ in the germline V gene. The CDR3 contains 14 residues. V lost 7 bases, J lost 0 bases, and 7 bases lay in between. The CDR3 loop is CASTPYSGANVLTF. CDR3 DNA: TGTGCCAGCACCCCTTACTCTGGGGCCAACGTCCTGACTTTC.

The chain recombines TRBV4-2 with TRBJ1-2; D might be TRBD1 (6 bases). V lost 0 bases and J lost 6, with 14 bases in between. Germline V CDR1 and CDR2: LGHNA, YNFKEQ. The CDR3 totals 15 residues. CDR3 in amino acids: CASSQDMGQGDGYTF. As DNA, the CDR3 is TGTGCCAGCAGCCAAGATATGGGACAAGGGGATGGCTACACCTTC.

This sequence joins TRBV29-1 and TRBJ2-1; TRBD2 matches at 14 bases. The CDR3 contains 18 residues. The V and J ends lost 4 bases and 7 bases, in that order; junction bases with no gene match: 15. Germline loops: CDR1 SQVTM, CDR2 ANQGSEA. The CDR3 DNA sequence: TGCAGCGTTGTGCGGCACCTGGGGACTAGCGGGAGTTTGAATGAGCAGTTCTTC. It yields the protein CSVVRHLGTSGSLNEQFF.

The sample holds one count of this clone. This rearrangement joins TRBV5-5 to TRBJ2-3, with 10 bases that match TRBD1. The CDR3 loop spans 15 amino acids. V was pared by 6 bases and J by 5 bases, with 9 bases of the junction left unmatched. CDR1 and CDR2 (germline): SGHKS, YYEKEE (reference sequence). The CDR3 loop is CASTPRQGAVDTQYF. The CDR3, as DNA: TGTGCCAGCACCCCTAGACAGGGGGCTGTAGATACGCAGTATTTT.

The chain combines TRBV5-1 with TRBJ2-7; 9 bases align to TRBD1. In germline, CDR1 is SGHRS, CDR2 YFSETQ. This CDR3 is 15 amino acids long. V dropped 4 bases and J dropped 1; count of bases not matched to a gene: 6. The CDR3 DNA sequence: TGCGCCAGCAGCCCGGGGACAGGGAGGTCCTACGAGCAGTACTTC. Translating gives CASSPGTGRSYEQYF.

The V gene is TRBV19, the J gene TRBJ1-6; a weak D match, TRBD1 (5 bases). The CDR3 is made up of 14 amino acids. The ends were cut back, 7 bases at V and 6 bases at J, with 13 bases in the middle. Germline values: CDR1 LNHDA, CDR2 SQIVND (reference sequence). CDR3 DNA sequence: TGTGCCAGTACGGCAGGGCTTTTTAATTCACCCCTCCACTTT. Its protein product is CASTAGLFNSPLHF.